This T cell receptor beta chain was documented in a study of blood T cells in healthy people across ages (dated by TCRdb to the mid-2010s). For the study in its entirety: Template switching captured roughly one uniquely barcoded TCR beta cDNA molecule per two T cells in model experiments. To track age-related changes in TCR beta repertoire diversity, the study relied on deep sequencing normalized with unique cDNA molecular identifiers. To avoid experimental bias, donors of different ages were randomly spread across the sequencing lanes. Two additional independent replicas of 1 million unique cDNA reads from the same blood draw were analyzed for two donors (one aged 18 to 30 and one aged 80 or older). The donors were divided into four age groups: young (average around 15 years), middle-aged (about 40), aged (approximately 62) and long-lived (about 90). Study-wide findings and limitations: Compared with the aged group, the long-lived group had more naive CD4+ T cells, fewer expanded clones and increased TCR diversity, suggesting age selection. Bulk unsorted PBMC profiling prevented conclusive comparison of naive and antigen-experienced compartments. Observed TCR beta diversity per million T cells fell roughly linearly with age, and a significant reduction was already apparent by age around 36. A strong correlation was found between observed TCR beta diversity and the percentage of naive T cells measured by flow cytometry. Estimates of total diversity based on one million sequenced T cells were considered lower bounds and underestimates. The CMV infection status of donors was not known, potentially confounding age-related changes in expanded clonotypes.

Libraries were made using 5' RACE. The sample was run on an Illumina HiSeq 2500. A second PCR of about 6 to 11 cycles was performed with a sample-barcoded 5' primer and a J-beta primer mix. A unique molecular identifier was introduced onto each TCR beta cDNA molecule by a template-switch 5' adaptor carrying 12 random nucleotides. At least 2.5 million CDR3-containing paired-end reads were obtained from each sample. First-strand cDNA was synthesized from all RNA with the Mint cDNA synthesis kit, primed by a TRBC-specific oligonucleotide. Following uracil-DNA glycosylase treatment, all cDNA underwent a first 18-cycle PCR with the universal primers M1SS and BC2_uni_R. The authors processed their data as follows. For normalization, 1 million high-quality reads, each with a distinct molecular identifier, were randomly selected from each sample. Instead of being binned into consensus sequences, reads with shared molecular identifiers were discarded. MiTCR, set to a Q25 quality threshold and the strictest error-elimination algorithm, was used for CDR3 identification, clonotype clustering and error correction. A nonparametric unseen species model with Euler transformation was used to estimate a lower bound on total TCR beta diversity. TCRdb took the public reads, trimmed them with fastp at Q25, ran MiXCR for clone calling and kept in-frame beta chains. Records with the same CDR3 protein are collapsed into one entry carrying the most frequent genes and DNA. The V and J calls and clone size come from TCRdb's table, not from the authors' own analysis. The sample yields 550,000 to 750,000 distinct CDR3 sequences; more than 20% were counted once. The ten largest clones add up to roughly 3.4% of the sample.

Reading the germline V gene gives CDR1 SQVTM and CDR2 ANQGSEA. V and J are truncated by 1 base and 8 bases respectively, leaving an intervening sequence of 11 bases. Including the terminal cysteine and phenylalanine, the CDR3 comprises 12 residues. Only the CDR3 region is kept as DNA, spanning 36 bases read in frame from base 1. About this clonotype: Its antigen remains unidentified. No quality values exist for individual bases; no much larger clone is one base distant.

The donors were roughly 40 Caucasian individuals from Russia, aged 6 to 90 years, who were systemically healthy. Approximately 9.3 milliliters of peripheral blood were drawn from each donor into EDTA-treated Vacutainer tubes. Ficoll-Paque density-gradient centrifugation was used to isolate PBMCs, with at least 6.5 million per sample. Trizol reagent was used to extract total RNA from PBMCs, with at least 5.5 micrograms per sample. For every donor, an aliquot of PBMCs went through flow cytometry to measure the percentages of naive CD45RAhigh/CD27high T cells. Recombination joined TRBV29-1 with TRBJ1-2; matching of 5 bases hints at TRBD1 as the D gene. This clonotype was obtained from a man in his 70s in good health. The sequenced sample was blood. The nucleotide sequence reads as follows: TGCAGCGTTGAAGTCGGGGGACTAGGCTACACCTTC. This gives the protein CSVEVGGLGYTF.